The entry below describes one TCR beta chain. Its matching antigen is unknown. The study ran its PCR with 60 Vbeta and 13 Jbeta primers. The table came from immunoSEQ multiplex PCR; TCRdb's copy has only in-frame clones and leaves some out. The sample lists some 180,000 clones, roughly 8.7% occurring once. This sample is part of a study of cytomegalovirus exposure and HLA in healthy donors. Overall study: Sequencing of 150 million to 200 million T cells in an earlier analysis found some 100 million unique TCR beta sequences. HLA-typed donors were the source of about 85 million unique TCRs, which an early data release held.

Study-level findings and limits: In an earlier analysis, most TCR beta V segments were productive about 87% or about 30% of the time. There were a few CMV-associated chains whose specificity for CMV antigens was confirmed in vitro.

V was trimmed by 2 bases and J by 3 bases, leaving 8 bases between them. Germline V gene data show CDR1 as SGHRS and CDR2 as YFSETQ. This CDR3 spans 13 amino acids. V usage is TRBV5-1 and J usage is TRBJ1-1; tentative D call: TRBD1 (5 bases). The TCR was taken from a woman aged 25-40 years in good health and CMV-seropositive. Sequencing was performed on PBMCs. The CDR3 here is CASSFGADTEAFF. Here the CDR3 DNA reads TGCGCCAGCAGCTTTGGGGCAGACACTGAAGCTTTCTTT.